The clone carrying this TCR beta chain was seen at least ten times. Its specificity is unknown. The sample comes from a study of blood T cells in healthy people across ages. A sample-barcoded 5' primer and a J-beta primer mix were used in a second PCR of roughly 7 to 11 cycles. TCRdb re-derived calls from the 5' RACE reads in MiXCR, one entry per CDR3 protein. The sample carries about 1,500,000 distinct CDR3 sequences, about 30% recorded once. Study observations and caveats: Long-lived donors exceeded aged donors in naive CD4+ cells and diversity.

The TCR comes from a woman in her twenties or thirties in good health. Material for sequencing was blood.

For the CDR3, the DNA is TGTGCCAGCAGCTCCGCCGGGACTAGTGGCTACGAGCAGTACTTC. Translating it yields CASSSAGTSGYEQYF. This sequence joins TRBV7-9 and TRBJ2-7, with TRBD2 matching 8 bases. Per the germline V gene, CDR1 is SEHNR and CDR2 is FQNEAQ (reference sequence). V lost 4 bases to trimming and J lost 3 bases; unmatched junction nucleotides: 8. The CDR3 contains 15 residues.